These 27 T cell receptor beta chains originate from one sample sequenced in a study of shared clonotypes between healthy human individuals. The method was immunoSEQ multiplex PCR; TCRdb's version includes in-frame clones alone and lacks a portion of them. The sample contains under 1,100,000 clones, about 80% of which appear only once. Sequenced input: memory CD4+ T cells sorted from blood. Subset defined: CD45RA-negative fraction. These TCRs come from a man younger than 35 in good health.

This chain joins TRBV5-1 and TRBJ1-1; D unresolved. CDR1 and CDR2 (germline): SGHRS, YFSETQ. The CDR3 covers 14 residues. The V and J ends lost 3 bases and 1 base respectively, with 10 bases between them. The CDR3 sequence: CASSSQTSNTEAFF. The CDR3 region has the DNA TGCGCCAGCAGCTCTCAGACCTCGAACACTGAAGCTTTCTTT.

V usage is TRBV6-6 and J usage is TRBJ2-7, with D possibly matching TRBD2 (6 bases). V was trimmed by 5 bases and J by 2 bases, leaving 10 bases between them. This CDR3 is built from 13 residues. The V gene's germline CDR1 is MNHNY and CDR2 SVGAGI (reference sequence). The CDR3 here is CASSHRETYEQYF. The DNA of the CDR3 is TGTGCCAGCAGTCACCGGGAGACCTACGAGCAGTACTTC.

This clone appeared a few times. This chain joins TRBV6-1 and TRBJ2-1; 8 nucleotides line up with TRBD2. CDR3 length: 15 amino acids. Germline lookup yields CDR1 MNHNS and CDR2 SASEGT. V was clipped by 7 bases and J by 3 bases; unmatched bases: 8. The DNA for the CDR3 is TGTGCCAGCATCATGCGGGGGGTTAACTACAATGAGCAGTTCTTC. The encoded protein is CASIMRGVNYNEQFF.

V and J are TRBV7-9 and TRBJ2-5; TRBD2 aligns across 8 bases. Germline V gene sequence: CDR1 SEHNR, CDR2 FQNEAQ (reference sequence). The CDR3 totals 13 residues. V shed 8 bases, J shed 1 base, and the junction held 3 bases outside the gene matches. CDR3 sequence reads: CASQRGPQETQYF. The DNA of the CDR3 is TGTGCCAGCCAGCGGGGGCCCCAAGAGACCCAGTACTTC.

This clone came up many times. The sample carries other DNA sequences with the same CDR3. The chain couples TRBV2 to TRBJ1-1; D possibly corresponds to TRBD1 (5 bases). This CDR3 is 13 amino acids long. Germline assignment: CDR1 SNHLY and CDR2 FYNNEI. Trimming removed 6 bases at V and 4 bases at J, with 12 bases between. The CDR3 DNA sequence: TGTGCCAGCAGCCAGGGCGAGGGCACTGAAGCTTTCTTT. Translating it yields CASSQGEGTEAFF.

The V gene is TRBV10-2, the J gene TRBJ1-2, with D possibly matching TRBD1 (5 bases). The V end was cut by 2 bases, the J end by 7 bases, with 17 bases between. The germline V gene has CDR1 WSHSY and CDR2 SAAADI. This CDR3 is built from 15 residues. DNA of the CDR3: TGCGCCAGCAGTGAGAGATCTTCTGGGACCGGTGGCTACACCTTC. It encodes CASSERSSGTGGYTF.

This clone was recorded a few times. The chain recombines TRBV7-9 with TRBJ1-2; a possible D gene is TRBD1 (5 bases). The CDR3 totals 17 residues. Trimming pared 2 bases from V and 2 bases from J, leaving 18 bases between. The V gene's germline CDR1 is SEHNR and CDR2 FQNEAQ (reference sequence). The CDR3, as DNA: TGTGCCAGCAGCTTATCAGCCTGGCAGGGTAGGAACTATGGCTACACCTTC. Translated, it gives CASSLSAWQGRNYGYTF.

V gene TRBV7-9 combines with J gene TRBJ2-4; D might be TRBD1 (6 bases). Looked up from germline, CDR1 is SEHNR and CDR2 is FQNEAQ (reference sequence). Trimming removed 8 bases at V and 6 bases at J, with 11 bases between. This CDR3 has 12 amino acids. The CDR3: CASGTGSNIQYF. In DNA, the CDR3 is TGTGCCAGCGGCACAGGGTCAAACATTCAGTACTTC. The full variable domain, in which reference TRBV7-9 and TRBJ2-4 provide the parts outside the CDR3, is DTGVSQNPRHKITKRGQNVTFRCDPISEHNRLYWYRQTLGQGPEFLTYFQNEAQLEKSRLLSDRFSAERPKGSFSTLEIQRTEQGDSAMYLCASGTGSNIQYFGAGTRLSVL.

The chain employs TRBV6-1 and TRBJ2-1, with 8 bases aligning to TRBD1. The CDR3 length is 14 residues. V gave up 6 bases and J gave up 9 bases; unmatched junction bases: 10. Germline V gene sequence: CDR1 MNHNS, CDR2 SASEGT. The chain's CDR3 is CASRPRTGSFEQFF. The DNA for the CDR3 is TGTGCCAGCAGGCCGCGGACAGGGTCATTTGAGCAGTTCTTC.

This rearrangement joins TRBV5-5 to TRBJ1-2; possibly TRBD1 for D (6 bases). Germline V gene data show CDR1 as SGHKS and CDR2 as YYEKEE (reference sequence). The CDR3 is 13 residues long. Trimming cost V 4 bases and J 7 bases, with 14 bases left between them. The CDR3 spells CASSTTGNGGYTF. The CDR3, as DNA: TGTGCCAGCAGCACAACAGGGAATGGTGGCTACACCTTC.

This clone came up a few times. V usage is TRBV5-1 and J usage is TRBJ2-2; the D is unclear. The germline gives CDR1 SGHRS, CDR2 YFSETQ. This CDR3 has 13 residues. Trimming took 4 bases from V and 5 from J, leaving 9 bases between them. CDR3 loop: CASSPDGTGELFF. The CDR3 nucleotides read TGCGCCAGCAGCCCCGACGGAACCGGGGAGCTGTTTTTT.

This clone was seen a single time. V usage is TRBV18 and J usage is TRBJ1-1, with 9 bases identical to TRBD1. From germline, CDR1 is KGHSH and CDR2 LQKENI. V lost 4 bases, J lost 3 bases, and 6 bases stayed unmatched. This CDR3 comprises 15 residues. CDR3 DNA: TGTGCCAGCTCACGTACAGGGGGCTCGGACACTGAAGCTTTCTTT. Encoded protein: CASSRTGGSDTEAFF.

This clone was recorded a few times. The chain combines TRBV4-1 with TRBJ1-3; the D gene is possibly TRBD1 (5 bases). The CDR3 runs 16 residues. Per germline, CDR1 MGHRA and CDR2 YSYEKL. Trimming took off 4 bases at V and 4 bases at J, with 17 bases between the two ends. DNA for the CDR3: TGCGCCAGCAGCCCCGGTGGACAAGCAAGAGGAAACACCATATATTTT. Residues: CASSPGGQARGNTIYF.

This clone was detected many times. This chain's CDR3 is CATQENSPLHF. CDR3 DNA sequence: TGTGCCACGCAGGAGAATTCACCCCTCCACTTT. This chain joins TRBV5-4 and TRBJ1-6; the D is unclear. The CDR3 extends over 11 amino acids. Trimming left V 9 bases short and J 7 bases short, with 8 bases between. Germline V gives CDR1 SGHNT, CDR2 YYREEE (reference sequence).

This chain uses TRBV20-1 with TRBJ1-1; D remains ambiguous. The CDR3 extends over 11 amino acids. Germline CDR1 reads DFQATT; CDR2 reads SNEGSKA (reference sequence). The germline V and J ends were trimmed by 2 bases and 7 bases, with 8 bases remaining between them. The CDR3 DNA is TGCAGTGCTAGAATGGCAATTGAAGCTTTCTTT. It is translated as CSARMAIEAFF.

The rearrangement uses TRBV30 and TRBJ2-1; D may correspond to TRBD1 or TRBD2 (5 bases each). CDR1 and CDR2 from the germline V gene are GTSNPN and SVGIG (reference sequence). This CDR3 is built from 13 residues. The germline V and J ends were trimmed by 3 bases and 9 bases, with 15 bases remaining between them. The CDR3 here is CAWRSFVGGEQFF. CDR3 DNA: TGTGCCTGGAGGAGCTTTGTTGGGGGTGAGCAGTTCTTC.

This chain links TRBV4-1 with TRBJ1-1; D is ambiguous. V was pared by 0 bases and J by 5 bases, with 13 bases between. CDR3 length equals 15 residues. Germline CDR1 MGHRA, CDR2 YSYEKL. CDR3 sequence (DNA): TGCGCCAGCAGCCAAGAGGCGGCAGTCGGAACTGAAGCTTTCTTT. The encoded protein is CASSQEAAVGTEAFF.

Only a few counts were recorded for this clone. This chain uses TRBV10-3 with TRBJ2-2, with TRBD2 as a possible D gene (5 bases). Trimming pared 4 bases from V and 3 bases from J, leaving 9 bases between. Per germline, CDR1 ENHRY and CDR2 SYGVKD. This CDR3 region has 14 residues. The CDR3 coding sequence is TGTGCCATCAGTGTAAGGCGGGACACCGGGGAGCTGTTTTTT. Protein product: CAISVRRDTGELFF.

The CDR3 spells CASSAQGAGDYEQYF. The CDR3 bases are TGTGCCAGCAGTGCCCAGGGGGCGGGGGACTACGAGCAGTACTTC. The chain uses TRBV2 and TRBJ2-7; D perhaps matches TRBD1 (8 bases). CDR3 length: 15 amino acids. V was cut by 4 bases and J by 3 bases, with 16 bases left in between. Germline V gene sequence: CDR1 SNHLY, CDR2 FYNNEI.

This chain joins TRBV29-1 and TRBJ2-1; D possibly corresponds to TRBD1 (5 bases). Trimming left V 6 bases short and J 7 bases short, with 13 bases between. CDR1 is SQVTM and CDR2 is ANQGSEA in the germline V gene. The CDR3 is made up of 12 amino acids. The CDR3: CSVADRRNEQFF. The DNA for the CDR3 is TGCAGCGTCGCCGACAGACGGAATGAGCAGTTCTTC.

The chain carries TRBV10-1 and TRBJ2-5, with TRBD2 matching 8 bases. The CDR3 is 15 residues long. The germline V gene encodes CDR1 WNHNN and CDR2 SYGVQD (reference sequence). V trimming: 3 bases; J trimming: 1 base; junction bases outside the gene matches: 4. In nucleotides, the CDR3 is TGCGCCAGCAGTGATAATGCGGGAGGCCAAGAGACCCAGTACTTC. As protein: CASSDNAGGQETQYF.

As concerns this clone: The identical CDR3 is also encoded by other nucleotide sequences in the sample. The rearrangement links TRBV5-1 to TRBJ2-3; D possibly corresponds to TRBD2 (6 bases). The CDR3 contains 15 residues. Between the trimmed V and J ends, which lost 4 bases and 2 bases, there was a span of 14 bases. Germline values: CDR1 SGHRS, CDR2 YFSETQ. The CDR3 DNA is TGCGCCAGCAGCCTGCCGGGACTCAACACAGATACGCAGTATTTT. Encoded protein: CASSLPGLNTDTQYF.

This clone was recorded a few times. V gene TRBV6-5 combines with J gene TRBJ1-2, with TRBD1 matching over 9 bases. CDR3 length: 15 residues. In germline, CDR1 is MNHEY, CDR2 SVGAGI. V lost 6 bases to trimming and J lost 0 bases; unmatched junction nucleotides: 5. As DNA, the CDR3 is TGTGCCAGCAGCGGACAGGGGCCGACTAACTATGGCTACACCTTC. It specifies CASSGQGPTNYGYTF.

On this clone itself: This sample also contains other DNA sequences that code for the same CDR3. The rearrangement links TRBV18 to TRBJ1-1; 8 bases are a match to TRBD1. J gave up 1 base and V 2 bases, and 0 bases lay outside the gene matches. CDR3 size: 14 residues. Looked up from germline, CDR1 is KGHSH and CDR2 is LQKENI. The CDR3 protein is CASSPDRGNTEAFF. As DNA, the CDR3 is TGTGCCAGCTCACCAGACAGGGGGAACACTGAAGCTTTCTTT.

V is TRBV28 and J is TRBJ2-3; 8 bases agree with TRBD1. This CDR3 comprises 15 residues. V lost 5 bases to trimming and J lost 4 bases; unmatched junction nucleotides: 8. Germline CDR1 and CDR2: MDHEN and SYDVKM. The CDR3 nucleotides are TGTGCCAGCAGTCTACTTCAGGGGGCGGCAGATACGCAGTATTTT. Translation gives CASSLLQGAADTQYF.

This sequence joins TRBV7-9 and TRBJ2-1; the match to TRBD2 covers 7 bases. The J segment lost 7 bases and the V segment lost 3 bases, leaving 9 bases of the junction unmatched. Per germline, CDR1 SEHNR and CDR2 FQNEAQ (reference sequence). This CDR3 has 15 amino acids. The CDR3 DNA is TGTGCCAGCAGCTTTCTAGCGGAGAGAGGTAATGAGCAGTTCTTC. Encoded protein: CASSFLAERGNEQFF. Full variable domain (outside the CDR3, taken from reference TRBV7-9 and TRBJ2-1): DTGVSQNPRHKITKRGQNVTFRCDPISEHNRLYWYRQTLGQGPEFLTYFQNEAQLEKSRLLSDRFSAERPKGSFSTLEIQRTEQGDSAMYLCASSFLAERGNEQFFGPGTRLTVL.

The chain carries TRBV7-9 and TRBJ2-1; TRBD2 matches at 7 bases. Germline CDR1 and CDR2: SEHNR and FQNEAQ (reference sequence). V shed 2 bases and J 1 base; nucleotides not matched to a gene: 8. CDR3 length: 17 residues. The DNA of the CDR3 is TGTGCCAGCAGCTTACTTAGCGGGTCCCAGTCCTACAATGAGCAGTTCTTC. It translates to CASSLLSGSQSYNEQFF.